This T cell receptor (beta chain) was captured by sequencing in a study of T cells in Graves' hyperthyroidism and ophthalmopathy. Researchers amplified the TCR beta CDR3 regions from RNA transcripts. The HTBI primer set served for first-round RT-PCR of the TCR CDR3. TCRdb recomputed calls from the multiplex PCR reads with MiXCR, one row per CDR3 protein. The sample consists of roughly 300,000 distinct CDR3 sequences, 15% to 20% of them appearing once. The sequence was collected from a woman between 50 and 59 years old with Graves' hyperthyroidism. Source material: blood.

In nucleotides, the CDR3 is TGTGCCACCAGCAGAGAACGACGGACCACCGGGGAGCTGTTTTTT. Its protein is CATSRERRTTGELFF. The chain employs TRBV15 and TRBJ2-2; D ambiguous. V shed 0 bases and J shed 4 bases, with 9 bases lying between them. CDR3 length: 15 residues. Germline V gene sequence: CDR1 LNHNV, CDR2 YYDKDF (reference sequence).